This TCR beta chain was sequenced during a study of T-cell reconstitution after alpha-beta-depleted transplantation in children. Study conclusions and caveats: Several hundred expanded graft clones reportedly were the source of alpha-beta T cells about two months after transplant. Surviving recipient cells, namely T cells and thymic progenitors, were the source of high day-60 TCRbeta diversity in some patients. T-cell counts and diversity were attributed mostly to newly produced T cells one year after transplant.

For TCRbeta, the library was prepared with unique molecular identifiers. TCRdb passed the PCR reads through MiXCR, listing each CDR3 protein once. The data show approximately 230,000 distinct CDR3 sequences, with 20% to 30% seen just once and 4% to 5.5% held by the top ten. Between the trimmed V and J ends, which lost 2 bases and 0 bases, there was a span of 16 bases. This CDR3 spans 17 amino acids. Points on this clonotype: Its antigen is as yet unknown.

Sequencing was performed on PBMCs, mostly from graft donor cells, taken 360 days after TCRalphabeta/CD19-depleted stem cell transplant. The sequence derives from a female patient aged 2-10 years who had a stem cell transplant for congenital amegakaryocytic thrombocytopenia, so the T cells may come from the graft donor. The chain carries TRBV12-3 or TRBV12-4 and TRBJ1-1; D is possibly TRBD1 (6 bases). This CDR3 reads CASSLWRGRGMNTEAFF. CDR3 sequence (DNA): TGTGCCAGCAGTTTATGGAGGGGCAGGGGCATGAACACTGAAGCTTTCTTT.